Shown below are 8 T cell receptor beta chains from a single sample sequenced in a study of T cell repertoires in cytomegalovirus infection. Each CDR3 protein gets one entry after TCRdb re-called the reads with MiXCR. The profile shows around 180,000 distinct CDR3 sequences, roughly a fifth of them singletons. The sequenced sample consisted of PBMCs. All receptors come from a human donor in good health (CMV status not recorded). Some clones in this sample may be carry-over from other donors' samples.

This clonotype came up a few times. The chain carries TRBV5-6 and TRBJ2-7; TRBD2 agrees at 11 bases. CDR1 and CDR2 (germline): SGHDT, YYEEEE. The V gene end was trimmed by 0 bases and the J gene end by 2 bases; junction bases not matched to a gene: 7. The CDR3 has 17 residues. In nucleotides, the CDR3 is TGTGCCAGCAGCTTGGTGGGACTAGCGGATAACACCTACGAGCAGTACTTC. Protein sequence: CASSLVGLADNTYEQYF. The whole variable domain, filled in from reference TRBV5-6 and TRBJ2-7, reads DAGVTQSPTHLIKTRGQQVTLRCSPKSGHDTVSWYQQALGQGPQFIFQYYEEEERQRGNFPDRFSGHQFPNYSSELNVNALLLGDSALYLCASSLVGLADNTYEQYFGPGTRLTVT.

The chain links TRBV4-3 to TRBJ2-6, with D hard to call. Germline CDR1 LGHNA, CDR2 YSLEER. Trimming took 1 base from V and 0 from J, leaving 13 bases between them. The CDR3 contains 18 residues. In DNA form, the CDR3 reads TGCGCCAGCAGCCAAGGAAGTCGGAGTCTCTCTGGGGCCAACGTCCTGACTTTC. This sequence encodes CASSQGSRSLSGANVLTF.

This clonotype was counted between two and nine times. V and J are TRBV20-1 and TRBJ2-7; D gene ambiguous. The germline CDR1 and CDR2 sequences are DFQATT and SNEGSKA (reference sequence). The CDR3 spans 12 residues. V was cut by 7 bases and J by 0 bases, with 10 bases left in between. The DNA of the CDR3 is TGCAGTGTCGCGTATAGCTCCTACGAGCAGTACTTC. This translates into CSVAYSSYEQYF.

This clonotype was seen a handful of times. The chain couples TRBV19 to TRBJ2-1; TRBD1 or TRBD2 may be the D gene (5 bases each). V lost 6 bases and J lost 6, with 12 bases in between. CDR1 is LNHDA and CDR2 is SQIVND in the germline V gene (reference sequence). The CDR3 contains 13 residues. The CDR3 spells CASRERGVNEQFF. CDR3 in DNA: TGTGCCAGTAGAGAGAGGGGCGTCAATGAGCAGTTCTTC.

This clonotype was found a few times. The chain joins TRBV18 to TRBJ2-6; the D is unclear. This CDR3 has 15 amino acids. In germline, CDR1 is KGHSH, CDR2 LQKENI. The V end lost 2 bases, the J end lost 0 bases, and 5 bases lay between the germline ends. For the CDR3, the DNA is TGTGCCAGCTCACCAGCAGCCTCTGGGGCCAACGTCCTGACTTTC. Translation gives CASSPAASGANVLTF.

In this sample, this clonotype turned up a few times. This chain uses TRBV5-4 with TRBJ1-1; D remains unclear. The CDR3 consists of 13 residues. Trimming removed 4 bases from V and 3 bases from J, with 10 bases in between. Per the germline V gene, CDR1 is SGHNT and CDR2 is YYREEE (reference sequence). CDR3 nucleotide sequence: TGTGCCAGCAGCCCTACAGAGGACACTGAAGCTTTCTTT. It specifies CASSPTEDTEAFF. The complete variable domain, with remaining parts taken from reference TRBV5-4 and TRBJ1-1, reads ETGVTQSPTHLIKTRGQQVTLRCSSQSGHNTVSWYQQALGQGPQFIFQYYREEENGRGNFPPRFSGLQFPNYSSELNVNALELDDSALYLCASSPTEDTEAFFGQGTRLTVV.

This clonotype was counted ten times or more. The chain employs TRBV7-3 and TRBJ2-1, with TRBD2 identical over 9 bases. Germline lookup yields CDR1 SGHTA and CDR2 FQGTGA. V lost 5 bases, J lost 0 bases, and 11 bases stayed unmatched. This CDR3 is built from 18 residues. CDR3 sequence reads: CASSPSSGGSSSYNEQFF. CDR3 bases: TGTGCCAGCAGCCCGTCGAGCGGGGGGTCGAGCTCCTACAATGAGCAGTTCTTC.

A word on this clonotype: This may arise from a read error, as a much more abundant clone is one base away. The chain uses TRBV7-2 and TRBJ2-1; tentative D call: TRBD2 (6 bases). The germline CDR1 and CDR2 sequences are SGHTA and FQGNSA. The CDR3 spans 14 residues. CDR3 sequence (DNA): TGTGACAGCAGCCCCGGAGGGACTGCCAATGAGCAGTTCTTC. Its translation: CDSSPGGTANEQFF.